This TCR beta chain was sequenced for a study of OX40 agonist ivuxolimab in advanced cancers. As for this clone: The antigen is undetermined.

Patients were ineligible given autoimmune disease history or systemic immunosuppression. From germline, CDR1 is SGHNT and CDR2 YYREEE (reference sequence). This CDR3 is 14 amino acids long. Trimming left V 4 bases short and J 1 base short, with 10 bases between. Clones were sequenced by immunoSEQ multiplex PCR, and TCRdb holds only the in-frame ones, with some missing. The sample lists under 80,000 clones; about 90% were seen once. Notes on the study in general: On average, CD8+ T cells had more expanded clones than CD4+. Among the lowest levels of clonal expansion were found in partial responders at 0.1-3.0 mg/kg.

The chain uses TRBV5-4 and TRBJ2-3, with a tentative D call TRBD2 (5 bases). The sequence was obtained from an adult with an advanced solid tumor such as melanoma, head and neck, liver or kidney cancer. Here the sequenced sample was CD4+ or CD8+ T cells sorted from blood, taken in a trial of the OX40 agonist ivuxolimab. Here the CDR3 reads CASSPDSGTDTQYF. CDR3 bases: TGTGCCAGCAGCCCGGATAGCGGCACAGATACGCAGTATTTT.